The 28 T cell receptor beta chains given below trace back to one sample, sequenced in a study of CXCR3-negative and CXCR3-positive naive CD8 T cells. UMI-labeled TRB cDNA libraries were prepared by 5' RACE. Each CDR3 protein gets one entry in TCRdb, which reprocessed the 5' RACE reads and gives no DNA. The table for this sample gives some 49,000 distinct CDR3 sequences. Sequenced input: naive CXCR3- CD8+ T cells from blood. Indicated subset: CD45RO-CCR7+CD27+CD95- naive CD8+ T cells lacking CXCR3 (TNR3-). The receptors were sampled from a human donor in good health. Some clones in this sample may be carry-over from other donors' samples.

CDR3 sequence: CASSEQGESADTQYF. This chain connects TRBV6-4 to TRBJ2-3; TCRdb returns TRBD1, unconfirmable since there is no DNA. The CDR3 has 15 residues. CDR1 MRHNA and CDR2 SNTAGT come from the germline V gene.

V usage is TRBV7-2 and J usage is TRBJ2-7. CDR1 is SGHTA, CDR2 FQGNSA, per germline. This CDR3 contains 12 residues. The CDR3 spells CASSLNRNEQYF.

The chain is built from TRBV20-1 and TRBJ1-5. This CDR3 has 16 residues. Germline V gene sequence: CDR1 DFQATT, CDR2 SNEGSKA (reference sequence). This CDR3 is CSARVQFDKGNQPQHF.

This CDR3 reads CASSQEAGGTYEQYF. The chain recombines TRBV4-1 with TRBJ2-7; TCRdb designates TRBD1, a call that cannot be tested without DNA. This CDR3 is built from 15 residues. Germline loops: CDR1 MGHRA, CDR2 YSYEKL.

The chain recombines TRBV7-7 with TRBJ2-2; TCRdb selects TRBD2, and the lack of DNA leaves this call unchecked. Germline V gene sequence: CDR1 SSHAT, CDR2 FNYEAQ (reference sequence). This CDR3 comprises 15 residues. CDR3 protein: CASSLKSGRSGELFF. Supplemented by reference TRBV7-7 and TRBJ2-2, the full variable domain reads GAGVSQSPRYKVTKRGQDVTLRCDPISSHATLYWYQQALGQGPEFLTYFNYEAQPDKSGLPSDRFSAERPEGSISTLTIQRTEQRDSAMYRCASSLKSGRSGELFFGEGSRLTVL.

The rearrangement uses TRBV3-1 and TRBJ2-1; checking the TCRdb D call of TRBD1 is not possible without DNA. CDR3 length equals 18 residues. CDR1 and CDR2 from the germline V gene are LGHDT and YNNKEL (reference sequence). The CDR3 sequence is CASSQNLQDKNSYNEQFF.

The V call is TRBV12-3 or TRBV12-4, the J call TRBJ2-5; as DNA is missing, the TRBD1 call by TCRdb cannot be tested. The CDR3 totals 12 residues. CDR3 loop: CASSTGGVTQYF.

The V and J genes are TRBV9 and TRBJ2-3. The germline CDR1 and CDR2 sequences are SGDLS and YYNGEE. The CDR3 is 12 residues long. The CDR3 is CASSRTEDTQYF.

This chain links TRBV28 with TRBJ2-7; TCRdb lists TRBD1, though no DNA is available to test this call. Germline lookup yields CDR1 MDHEN and CDR2 SYDVKM. The CDR3 has 13 residues. The chain's CDR3 is CASSLVGGYEQYF.

This clonotype is deemed medium-sized by its frequency. This chain links TRBV28 with TRBJ2-3. Germline V gene sequence: CDR1 MDHEN, CDR2 SYDVKM. The CDR3 covers 12 residues. This CDR3 is CASSPSTDTQYF.

V usage is TRBV5-1 and J usage is TRBJ1-5; TCRdb's D call, TRBD1, is unchecked because there is no DNA. CDR1 and CDR2 from the germline V gene are SGHRS and YFSETQ. CDR3 size: 23 residues. CDR3 residues: CASSSGRYPGGRSTLCSNQPQHF.

This chain connects TRBV7-9 to TRBJ1-1; the TCRdb D gene call, TRBD1, has no DNA to confirm it. From germline, CDR1 is SEHNR and CDR2 FQNEAQ (reference sequence). The CDR3 totals 15 residues. The CDR3 region is CASSTRQGSNTEAFF. The whole variable domain, remainder taken from reference TRBV7-9 and TRBJ1-1, is DTGVSQNPRHKITKRGQNVTFRCDPISEHNRLYWYRQTLGQGPEFLTYFQNEAQLEKSRLLSDRFSAERPKGSFSTLEIQRTEQGDSAMYLCASSTRQGSNTEAFFGQGTRLTVV.

This chain joins TRBV5-1 and TRBJ2-7; without DNA, the TCRdb call of TRBD1 cannot be checked. Germline V gene lookup returns CDR1 SGHRS and CDR2 YFSETQ. CDR3 size: 14 residues. The CDR3 loop is CASSLGAGAYEQYF.

The chain couples TRBV10-3 to TRBJ2-7; the TCRdb D gene call, TRBD2, has no DNA to confirm it. The CDR3 contains 13 residues. Germline lookup yields CDR1 ENHRY and CDR2 SYGVKD. The CDR3 reads CAISDEGGYEQYF.

The V gene is TRBV10-3, the J gene TRBJ1-2. Germline assignment: CDR1 ENHRY and CDR2 SYGVKD. The CDR3 sequence is 13 residues long. CDR3 protein: CAINSGTNYGYTF.

This chain joins TRBV27 and TRBJ1-5. CDR3 length equals 14 residues. Germline CDR1 MNHEY, CDR2 SMNVEV (reference sequence). The CDR3 is CASSLSGGGQPQHF.

This rearrangement joins TRBV14 to TRBJ2-1; there is no DNA to check the TCRdb D call of TRBD1. In germline, CDR1 is SGHDN, CDR2 FVKESK. The CDR3 length is 15 residues. The CDR3: CASSQIGTAYNEQFF.

The J gene is TRBJ2-3, the V gene TRBV12-3 or TRBV12-4; TCRdb indicates TRBD1, and absent DNA this call remains unverified. The CDR3 is 17 residues long. The CDR3: CATDDRVSQGNTDTQYF.

The J gene is TRBJ2-7, the V gene TRBV7-3; as DNA is missing, the TRBD2 call by TCRdb cannot be tested. Germline assignment: CDR1 SGHTA and CDR2 FQGTGA. There are 14 residues in the CDR3. The CDR3 is CASSFQAESYEQYF.

The genes are TRBV14 and TRBJ2-1. Germline-derived CDR1 and CDR2 are SGHDN and FVKESK. The CDR3 runs to 11 residues. The CDR3 region is CASSQDREQFF. The variable domain in full, completed from reference TRBV14 and TRBJ2-1, reads EAGVTQFPSHSVIEKGQTVTLRCDPISGHDNLYWYRRVMGKEIKFLLHFVKESKQDESGMPNNRFLAERTGGTYSTLKVQPAELEDSGVYFCASSQDREQFFGPGTRLTVL.

V and J are TRBV29-1 and TRBJ2-7. This CDR3 is built from 13 residues. CDR1 and CDR2 (germline): SQVTM, ANQGSEA. CDR3: CSVEAPDGYEQYF.

This clonotype counts as medium-sized by frequency. The chain couples TRBV4-1 to TRBJ2-4; with no DNA, the TCRdb D assignment of TRBD2 cannot be verified. Germline V gives CDR1 MGHRA, CDR2 YSYEKL. The CDR3 loop spans 16 amino acids. This chain's CDR3 is CASSQASGGSKNIQYF.

The V call is TRBV29-1, the J call TRBJ2-7; there is no DNA to check the TCRdb D call of TRBD1. CDR3 length equals 14 residues. Per germline, CDR1 SQVTM and CDR2 ANQGSEA. CDR3 in amino acids: CSVKNRGSEDEQYF.

This sequence joins TRBV12-3 or TRBV12-4 and TRBJ2-1. The CDR3 length is 14 residues. The CDR3 loop reads CASSFAGFYNEQFF.

V usage is TRBV24-1 and J usage is TRBJ1-5. The germline CDR1 and CDR2 sequences are KGHDR and SFDVKD. The CDR3 covers 14 residues. CDR3 sequence reads: CATSEPYSNQPQHF.

The chain recombines TRBV4-1 with TRBJ1-2. The CDR3 totals 15 residues. In germline, CDR1 is MGHRA, CDR2 YSYEKL. Here the CDR3 reads CASSQGPSTNYGYTF.

The V gene is TRBV12-3 or TRBV12-4, the J gene TRBJ2-2; TCRdb gives TRBD2 as the D gene, but with no DNA this cannot be confirmed. The CDR3 consists of 17 residues. CDR3 protein: CASSSPPEDFYTGELFF.

The V call is TRBV6-2 or TRBV6-3, the J call TRBJ2-1; the D call from TCRdb, TRBD1, cannot be confirmed without DNA. The V gene's germline CDR1 is MNHEY and CDR2 SVGEGT. The CDR3 contains 15 residues. The chain's CDR3 is CASSATGTPYNEQFF.